The next 8 T cell receptor beta chains were all read from a single sample in a study of blood T cell repertoires in COVID-19. Clones were sequenced by immunoSEQ multiplex PCR, and TCRdb holds only the in-frame ones, with some missing. The table has approximately 65,000 clones, around 85% seen once. Sequenced input: peripheral blood. The receptor set was obtained from a man in his sixties with acute or convalescent COVID-19.

The chain has TRBV30 and TRBJ2-7, with 11 bases identical to TRBD1. Germline V lookup: CDR1 GTSNPN, CDR2 SVGIG (reference sequence). Trimming removed 5 bases from V and 4 bases from J; junction bases left unmatched: 4. The CDR3 loop spans 13 amino acids. The CDR3 DNA reads TGTGCCTGGGACCGGGACAGGGGGTACGAGCAGTACTTC. It yields the protein CAWDRDRGYEQYF.

The chain combines TRBV28 with TRBJ2-1, with a weak D call TRBD2 (6 bases). Germline CDR1 reads MDHEN; CDR2 reads SYDVKM. Trimming removed 2 bases at V and 7 bases at J, with 12 bases between. There are 14 residues in the CDR3. CDR3 protein: CASSLPFGGNEQFF. CDR3 coding DNA: TGTGCCAGCAGTTTACCTTTTGGGGGGAATGAGCAGTTCTTC.

This clone was recorded a few times. V gene TRBV7-9 combines with J gene TRBJ2-1; TRBD2 agrees at 9 bases. The junction had 9 bases not matched to a gene; V was cut back by 0 bases and J by 0 bases. The CDR3 is 19 amino acids. Germline-derived CDR1 and CDR2 are SEHNR and FQNEAQ (reference sequence). CDR3 sequence (DNA): TGTGCCAGCAGCTTAGCGAGTCTAGCGGGATCCCTCTCCTACAATGAGCAGTTCTTC. It specifies CASSLASLAGSLSYNEQFF.

J is TRBJ2-7 and V is TRBV16, with 9 bases matching TRBD1. V shed 4 bases and J 2 bases; nucleotides not matched to a gene: 3. The CDR3 is 14 residues long. CDR1 is KGHSY, CDR2 FQNENV, per germline. The CDR3: CASSRGQGTYEQYF. CDR3 sequence (DNA): TGTGCCAGCAGCCGCGGACAGGGGACCTACGAGCAGTACTTC. Full variable domain (remainder filled in from reference TRBV16 and TRBJ2-7): GEEVAQTPKHLVRGEGQKAKLYCAPIKGHSYVFWYQQVLKNEFKFLISFQNENVFDETGMPKERFSAKCLPNSPCSLEIQATKLEDSAVYFCASSRGQGTYEQYFGPGTRLTVT.

The chain uses TRBV7-2 and TRBJ1-2; 10 nucleotides align to TRBD1. J gave up 2 bases and V 4 bases, and 4 bases lay outside the gene matches. The CDR3 is 15 residues long. CDR1 is SGHTA, CDR2 FQGNSA, per germline. As DNA, the CDR3 is TGTGCCAGCAGCTCAATGGGACAGGGGAACTATGGCTACACCTTC. This translates into CASSSMGQGNYGYTF.

The chain uses TRBV7-9 and TRBJ1-2; 8 positions agree with TRBD1. V lost 5 bases, J lost 8 bases, and 7 bases stayed unmatched. This CDR3 has 13 amino acids. The germline gives CDR1 SEHNR, CDR2 FQNEAQ (reference sequence). The chain's CDR3 is CASSPRGRWGYTF. The CDR3 DNA follows: TGTGCCAGCAGCCCCAGGGGGCGCTGGGGCTACACCTTC. Together with reference TRBV7-9 and TRBJ1-2, the CDR3 gives the full variable domain: DTGVSQNPRHKITKRGQNVTFRCDPISEHNRLYWYRQTLGQGPEFLTYFQNEAQLEKSRLLSDRFSAERPKGSFSTLEIQRTEQGDSAMYLCASSPRGRWGYTFGSGTRLTVV.

V usage is TRBV4-3 and J usage is TRBJ2-7; TRBD2 might be the D (5 bases). V dropped 0 bases and J dropped 1 base, with 7 bases sitting between them. The germline CDR1 and CDR2 sequences are LGHNA and YSLEER. The CDR3 contains 14 residues. This CDR3 reads CASSQDGLSYEQYF. Here the CDR3 DNA reads TGCGCCAGCAGCCAAGATGGACTGTCCTACGAGCAGTACTTC.

The chain carries TRBV19 and TRBJ2-3, with TRBD1 identical over 7 bases. The V gene's germline CDR1 is LNHDA and CDR2 SQIVND (reference sequence). The CDR3 totals 17 residues. The ends lost 6 bases at V and 4 bases at J; junction bases unmatched: 16. This chain's CDR3 is CASSRKLDRARADTQYF. CDR3 bases: TGTGCCAGTAGCCGAAAGCTCGACAGGGCTCGGGCAGATACGCAGTATTTT.